The 11 T cell receptor beta chains in this list originate from one sample, sequenced in a study of T cell changes during pregnancy in multiple sclerosis. Assay used: immunoSEQ multiplex PCR; TCRdb lists only in-frame clones, some missing. The data contain around 100,000 clones, about nine tenths of them seen just once; the ten biggest clones take up 3.5%. Here the sequenced sample was peripheral blood, taken after pregnancy. Every receptor here comes from a female donor with multiple sclerosis, enrolled in a pregnancy study.

V is TRBV5-1 and J is TRBJ1-2, with D perhaps TRBD1 (5 bases). The V gene lost 4 bases and the J gene lost 6 bases, with 13 bases spanning the gap. Germline V lookup: CDR1 SGHRS, CDR2 YFSETQ. This CDR3 has 13 amino acids. The CDR3 bases are TGCGCCAGCAGCCCAGGGAATCTGGATGGCTACACCTTC. This translates into CASSPGNLDGYTF.

The chain recombines TRBV4-2 with TRBJ2-2; 9 nucleotides line up with TRBD2. Trimming removed 0 bases from V and 5 bases from J; junction bases left unmatched: 1. The CDR3 length is 15 residues. Germline CDR1 and CDR2: LGHNA and YNFKEQ. The CDR3 region is CASSQDAGGTGELFF. CDR3 in DNA: TGTGCCAGCAGCCAAGACGCGGGGGGGACCGGGGAGCTGTTTTTT.

CDR3 loop: CASSPGQGSYYTDTQYF. The CDR3 DNA is TGCGCCAGCAGCCCGGGACAGGGGTCCTATTACACAGATACGCAGTATTTT. The chain has TRBV5-1 and TRBJ2-3, with 10 bases that match TRBD1. This CDR3 is 17 amino acids long. J gave up 2 bases and V 4 bases, and 10 bases lay outside the gene matches. CDR1 SGHRS and CDR2 YFSETQ come from the germline V gene.

The rearrangement uses TRBV6-6 and TRBJ2-7, with 8 bases matching TRBD1. This CDR3 spans 14 amino acids. Trimming cost V 0 bases and J 3 bases; bases outside gene matches: 1. Germline CDR1 MNHNY, CDR2 SVGAGI (reference sequence). The CDR3 reads CASSYSDRVYEQYF. In nucleotides, the CDR3 is TGTGCCAGCAGTTACTCGGACAGGGTCTACGAGCAGTACTTC.

J is TRBJ2-5 and V is TRBV7-6; 9 nucleotides line up with TRBD2. CDR3 length equals 15 residues. The germline V gene encodes CDR1 SGHVS and CDR2 FNYEAQ. V shed 3 bases and J 3 bases; nucleotides not matched to a gene: 5. The CDR3 spells CASSLRTSAEETQYF. CDR3 nucleotide sequence: TGTGCCAGCAGCTTGAGGACTAGCGCTGAAGAGACCCAGTACTTC.

The chain employs TRBV6-5 and TRBJ2-2; TRBD1 aligns across 8 bases. Germline V gene data show CDR1 as MNHEY and CDR2 as SVGAGI. This CDR3 has 15 amino acids. After removal of 7 bases from V and 5 bases from J, the junction contained 9 bases not matched to a gene. CDR3 residues: CASMRTGLITGELFF. The CDR3 DNA sequence: TGTGCCAGCATGAGGACAGGGCTAATAACCGGGGAGCTGTTTTTT.

The rearrangement joins TRBV7-8 to TRBJ1-2; D gene ambiguous. CDR1 is SGHVS, CDR2 FQNEAQ, per germline. The CDR3 totals 14 residues. The germline V and J ends were trimmed by 0 bases and 3 bases, with 8 bases remaining between them. CDR3 region: CASSLAGKDYGYTF. The CDR3 DNA reads as TGTGCCAGCAGCTTAGCCGGGAAGGACTATGGCTACACCTTC.

The gene calls are TRBV5-1 and TRBJ2-3, with a tentative D call TRBD1 (6 bases). CDR1 is SGHRS and CDR2 is YFSETQ in the germline V gene. The CDR3 is 18 amino acids. Trimming took off 0 bases at V and 1 base at J, with 18 bases between the two ends. CDR3 residues: CASSLVASDRRRTDTQYF. In DNA, the CDR3 is TGCGCCAGCAGCTTGGTAGCATCGGACAGAAGACGCACAGATACGCAGTATTTT.

The V and J genes are TRBV18 and TRBJ1-1, with D perhaps matching TRBD1 (5 bases). Trimming pared 5 bases from V and 4 bases from J, leaving 8 bases between. The CDR3 covers 12 residues. CDR1 and CDR2 from the germline V gene are KGHSH and LQKENI. The CDR3: CASSFRATEAFF. CDR3 DNA: TGTGCCAGCTCATTCAGGGCCACTGAAGCTTTCTTT.

This sequence joins TRBV15 and TRBJ1-1, with D maybe TRBD1 (5 bases). Trimming shortened V by 7 bases and J by 1 base, and 10 bases separated the two germline ends. In germline, CDR1 is LNHNV, CDR2 YYDKDF (reference sequence). This CDR3 spans 13 amino acids. The CDR3, as DNA: TGTGCCACCATGGCGGGGCCGAACACTGAAGCTTTCTTT. Its protein product is CATMAGPNTEAFF.

V and J are TRBV7-6 and TRBJ1-6; a weak D match, TRBD1 (5 bases). The CDR3 sequence is 15 residues long. Germline V gene sequence: CDR1 SGHVS, CDR2 FNYEAQ. V was cut by 5 bases and J by 5 bases, with 13 bases left in between. For the CDR3, the DNA is TGTGCCAGCAGCAATACCTTAGGGGATAATTCACCCCTCCACTTT. Protein product: CASSNTLGDNSPLHF.